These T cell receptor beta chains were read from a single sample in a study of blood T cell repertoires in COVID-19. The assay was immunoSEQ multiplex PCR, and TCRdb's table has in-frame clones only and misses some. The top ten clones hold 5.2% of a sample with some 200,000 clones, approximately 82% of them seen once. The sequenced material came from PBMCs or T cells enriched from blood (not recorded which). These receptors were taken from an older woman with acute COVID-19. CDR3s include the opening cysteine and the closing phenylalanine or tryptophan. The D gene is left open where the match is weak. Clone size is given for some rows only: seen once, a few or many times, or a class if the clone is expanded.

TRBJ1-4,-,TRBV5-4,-,TGTGCCAGCAGCTGGCAGGGTAACTCTAATGAAAAACTGTTTTTT,CASSWQGNSNEKLFF
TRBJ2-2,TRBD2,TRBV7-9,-,TGTGCCAGCAGCCGTGAATTTAGCGGGGCGAACACCGGGGAGCTGTTTTTT,CASSREFSGANTGELFF
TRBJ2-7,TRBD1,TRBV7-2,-,TGTGCCAGCAGCATTCAAACAAGTAGGACAGGTCTCGCCTACGAGCAGTACTTC,CASSIQTSRTGLAYEQYF
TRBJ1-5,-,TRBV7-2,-,TGTGCCAGCAGCTTAGTGGGAGGTTCCAATCAGCCCCAGCATTTT,CASSLVGGSNQPQHF
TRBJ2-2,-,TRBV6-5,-,TGTGCCAGCAGTTACAATTTGGAGCCCACCGGGGAGCTGTTTTTT,CASSYNLEPTGELFF
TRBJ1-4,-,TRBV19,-,TGTGCCAGTAGTTCGGGATCACTTAATGAAAAACTGTTTTTT,CASSSGSLNEKLFF
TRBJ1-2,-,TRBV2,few,TGTGCCAGCAGTGAACGGGGGGGACCCTGGGGCTACACCTTC,CASSERGGPWGYTF
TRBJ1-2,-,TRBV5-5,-,TGTGCCAGCAGCTTGGAGGCACAGGTAAACTATGGCTACACCTTC,CASSLEAQVNYGYTF
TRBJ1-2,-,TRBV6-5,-,TGTGCCAGCAGTTCGGTAGCTAACTATGGCTACACCTTC,CASSSVANYGYTF
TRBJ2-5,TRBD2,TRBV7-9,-,TGTGCCAGCAGGCAGGGGGCTAGCGGGAGGCCCGGTGAGACCCAGTACTTC,CASRQGASGRPGETQYF
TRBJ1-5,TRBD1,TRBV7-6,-,TGTGCCAGCAGCCCCGGACAGGGGGGCGATCAGCCCCAGCATTTT,CASSPGQGGDQPQHF
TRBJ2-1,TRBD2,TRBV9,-,TGTGCCAGCAGCGTAGTTAGTAGCGGGGCCTACAATGAGCAGTTCTTC,CASSVVSSGAYNEQFF
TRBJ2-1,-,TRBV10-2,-,TGCGCCAGCAGCCGTACCGTGAGCAGCGATGAGCAGTTCTTC,CASSRTVSSDEQFF
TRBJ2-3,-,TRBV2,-,TGTGCCAGCAGCGGAGGCAGCAGCACAGATACGCAGTATTTT,CASSGGSSTDTQYF
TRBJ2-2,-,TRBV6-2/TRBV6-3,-,TGTGCCAGCAGTTATCGGGCAGGGGTTACCGGGGAGCTGTTTTTT,CASSYRAGVTGELFF
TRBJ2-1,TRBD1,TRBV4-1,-,TGCGCCAGCAGCCAAGAAGGAGGCAGGGGGCTGCCCCTTCGGGGCAATGAGCAGTTCTTC,CASSQEGGRGLPLRGNEQFF
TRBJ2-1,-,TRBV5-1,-,TGCGCCAGCAGCCCTTCTAGAGAGCAGTTCTTC,CASSPSREQFF
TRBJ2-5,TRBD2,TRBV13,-,TGTGCCAGCAGCTTTTCTCTAGGACTAGCGGGGTATGGGGCCCAGTACTTC,CASSFSLGLAGYGAQYF
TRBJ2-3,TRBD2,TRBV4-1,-,TGCGCCAGCAGCCAGGCGTCAGCGGGGGGAAGAAATACGCAGTATTTT,CASSQASAGGRNTQYF
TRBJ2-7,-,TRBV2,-,TGTGCCAGCAGGCACTCTCGAGGCGACTATTCCTACGAGCAGTACTTC,CASRHSRGDYSYEQYF
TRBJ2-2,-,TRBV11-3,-,TGTGCCAGCAGCCGCAGCGGGTCGAACACCGGGGAGCTGTTTTTT,CASSRSGSNTGELFF
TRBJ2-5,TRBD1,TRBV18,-,TGTGCCAGCCAACCGACAGGGGAGACCCAGTACTTC,CASQPTGETQYF
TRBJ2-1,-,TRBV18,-,TGTGCCAGCTCACCACTTGGACCAGGGGACACGGGGCAGTTCTTC,CASSPLGPGDTGQFF
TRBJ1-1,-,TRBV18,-,TGTGCCAGCTCAATGTTTGTAGCCGTTCCGAACACTGAAGCTTTCTTT,CASSMFVAVPNTEAFF